This T cell receptor (beta chain) derives from a study of T cell repertoires in cytomegalovirus infection. Study context: The authors relied on CMV epitopes, both recently identified HLA-C-restricted and well-studied HLA-B-restricted. The study, taken as a whole, reports: Carriage of CMV together with the relevant HLA was identifiable through cumulative public TCR beta family frequency. There were HLA-C-restricted CMV-specific TCR beta clonotypes dominating the ex vivo response.

Each CDR3 protein gets one entry after TCRdb re-called the reads with MiXCR. The sample contains approximately 310,000 distinct CDR3 sequences, 20% to 30% of which appear only once. This CDR3 has 15 residues. Trimming removed 0 bases at V and 4 bases at J, with 9 bases between. CDR1 is SEHNR, CDR2 FQNEAQ, per germline (reference sequence). This clonotype was counted only a few times. Its antigen remains unknown. Sequencing used cultured PBMCs, obtained from culture after CMV antigen stimulation. The TCR originated in a human donor in good health (CMV status not recorded). Some clones in this sample may be carry-over from other donors' samples. J is TRBJ1-4 and V is TRBV7-9, with unresolved D. CDR3 region: CASSLALKDNEKLFF. CDR3 DNA sequence: TGTGCCAGCAGCTTAGCGCTAAAGGATAATGAAAAACTGTTTTTT. The whole variable domain, remainder taken from reference TRBV7-9 and TRBJ1-4, is DTGVSQNPRHKITKRGQNVTFRCDPISEHNRLYWYRQTLGQGPEFLTYFQNEAQLEKSRLLSDRFSAERPKGSFSTLEIQRTEQGDSAMYLCASSLALKDNEKLFFGSGTQLSVL.